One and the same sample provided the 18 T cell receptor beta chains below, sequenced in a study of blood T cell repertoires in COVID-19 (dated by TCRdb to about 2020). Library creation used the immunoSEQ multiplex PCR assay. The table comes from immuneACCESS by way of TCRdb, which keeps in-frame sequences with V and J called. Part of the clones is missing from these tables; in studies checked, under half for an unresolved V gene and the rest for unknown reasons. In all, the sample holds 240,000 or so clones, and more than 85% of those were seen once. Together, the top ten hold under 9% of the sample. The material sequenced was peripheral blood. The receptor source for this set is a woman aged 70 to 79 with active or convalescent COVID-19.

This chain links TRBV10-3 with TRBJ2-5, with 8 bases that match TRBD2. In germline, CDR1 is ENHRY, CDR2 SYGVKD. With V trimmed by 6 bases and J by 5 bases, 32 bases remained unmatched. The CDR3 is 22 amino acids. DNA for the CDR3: TGTGCCATCAGCGGAGACGCCGGGGGGGACTCGGCCCAGAGGGTAATATACGAGACCCAGTACTTC. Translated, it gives CAISGDAGGDSAQRVIYETQYF.

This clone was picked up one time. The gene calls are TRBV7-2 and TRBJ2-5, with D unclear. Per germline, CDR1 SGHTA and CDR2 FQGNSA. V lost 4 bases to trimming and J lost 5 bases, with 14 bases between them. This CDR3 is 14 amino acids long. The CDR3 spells CASSSPGRLETQYF. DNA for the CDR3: TGTGCCAGCAGCTCCCCGGGTAGGTTGGAGACCCAGTACTTC. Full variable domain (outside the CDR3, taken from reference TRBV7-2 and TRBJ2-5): GAGVSQSPSNKVTEKGKDVELRCDPISGHTALYWYRQSLGQGLEFLIYFQGNSAPDKSGLPSDRFSAERTGGSVSTLTIQRTQQEDSAVYLCASSSPGRLETQYFGPGTRLLVL.

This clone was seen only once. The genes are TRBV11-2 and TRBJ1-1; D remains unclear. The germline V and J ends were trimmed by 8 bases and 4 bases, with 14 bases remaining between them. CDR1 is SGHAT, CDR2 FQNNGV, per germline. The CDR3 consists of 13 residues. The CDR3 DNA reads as TGTGCCAGCTCCCTGGGGAGGGCCACTGAAGCTTTCTTT. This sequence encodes CASSLGRATEAFF.

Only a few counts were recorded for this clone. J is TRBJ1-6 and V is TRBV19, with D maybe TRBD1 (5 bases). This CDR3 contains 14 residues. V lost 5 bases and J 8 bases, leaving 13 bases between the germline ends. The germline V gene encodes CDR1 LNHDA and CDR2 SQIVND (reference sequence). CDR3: CASSFGGIDSPLHF. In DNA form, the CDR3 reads TGTGCCAGTAGTTTTGGGGGGATTGATTCACCCCTCCACTTT.

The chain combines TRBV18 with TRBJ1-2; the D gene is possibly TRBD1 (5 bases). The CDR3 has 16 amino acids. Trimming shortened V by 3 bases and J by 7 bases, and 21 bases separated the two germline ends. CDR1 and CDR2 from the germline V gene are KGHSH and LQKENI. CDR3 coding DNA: TGTGCCAGCTCACCCTCGCGGGGGGGGATATACGCTGGCTACACCTTC. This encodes CASSPSRGGIYAGYTF.

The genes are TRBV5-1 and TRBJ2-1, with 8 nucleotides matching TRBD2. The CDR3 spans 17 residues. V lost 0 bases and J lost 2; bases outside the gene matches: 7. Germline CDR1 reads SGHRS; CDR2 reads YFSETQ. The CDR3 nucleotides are TGCGCCAGCAGCTTGGCCATCAGCGGGGGAACCTACAATGAGCAGTTCTTC. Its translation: CASSLAISGGTYNEQFF.

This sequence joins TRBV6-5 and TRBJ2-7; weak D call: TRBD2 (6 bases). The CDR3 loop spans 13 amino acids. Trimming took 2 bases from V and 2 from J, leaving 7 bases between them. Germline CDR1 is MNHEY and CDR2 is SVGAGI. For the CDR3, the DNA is TGTGCCAGCAGTTACGCGGGGACCTACGAGCAGTACTTC. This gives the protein CASSYAGTYEQYF.

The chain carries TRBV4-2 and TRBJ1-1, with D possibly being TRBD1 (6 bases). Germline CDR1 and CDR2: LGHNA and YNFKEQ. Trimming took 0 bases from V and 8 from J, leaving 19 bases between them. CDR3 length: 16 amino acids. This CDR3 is CASSQEGVGGATEAFF. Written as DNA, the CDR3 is TGTGCCAGCAGCCAAGAAGGGGTTGGGGGCGCAACGGAAGCTTTCTTT.

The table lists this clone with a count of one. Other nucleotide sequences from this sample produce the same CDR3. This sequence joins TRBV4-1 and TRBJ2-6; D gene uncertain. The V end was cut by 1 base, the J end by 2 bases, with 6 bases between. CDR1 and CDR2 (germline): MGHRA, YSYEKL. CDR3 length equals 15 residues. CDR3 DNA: TGCGCCAGCAGCCAAGCAGGTACTGGGGCCAACGTCCTGACTTTC. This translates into CASSQAGTGANVLTF.

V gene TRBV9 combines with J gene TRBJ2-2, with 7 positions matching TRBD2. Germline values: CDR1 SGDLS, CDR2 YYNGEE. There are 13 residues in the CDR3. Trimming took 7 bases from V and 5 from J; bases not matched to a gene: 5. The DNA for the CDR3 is TGTGCCAGCGCTCCGGGACTAACCGGGGAGCTGTTTTTT. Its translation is CASAPGLTGELFF.

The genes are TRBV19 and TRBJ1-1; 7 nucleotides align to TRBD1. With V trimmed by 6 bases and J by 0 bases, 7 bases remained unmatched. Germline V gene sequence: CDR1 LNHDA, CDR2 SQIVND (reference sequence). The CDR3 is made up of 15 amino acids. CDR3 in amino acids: CASREGQLLNTEAFF. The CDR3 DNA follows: TGTGCCAGTAGAGAGGGACAGCTCTTGAACACTGAAGCTTTCTTT.

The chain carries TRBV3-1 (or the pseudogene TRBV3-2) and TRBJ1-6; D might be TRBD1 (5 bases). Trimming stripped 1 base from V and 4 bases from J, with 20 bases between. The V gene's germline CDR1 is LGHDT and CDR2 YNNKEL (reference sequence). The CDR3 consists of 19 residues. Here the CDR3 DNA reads TGTGCCAGCAGCCAAGGTGGGTTGAGGGGACTCCAATATAATTCACCCCTCCACTTT. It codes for CASSQGGLRGLQYNSPLHF.

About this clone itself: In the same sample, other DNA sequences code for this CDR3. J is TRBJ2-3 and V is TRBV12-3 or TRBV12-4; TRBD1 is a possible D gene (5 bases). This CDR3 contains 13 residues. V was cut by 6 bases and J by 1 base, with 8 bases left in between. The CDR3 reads CASRLTGTDTQYF. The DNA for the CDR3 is TGTGCCAGCAGGTTGACAGGCACAGATACGCAGTATTTT.

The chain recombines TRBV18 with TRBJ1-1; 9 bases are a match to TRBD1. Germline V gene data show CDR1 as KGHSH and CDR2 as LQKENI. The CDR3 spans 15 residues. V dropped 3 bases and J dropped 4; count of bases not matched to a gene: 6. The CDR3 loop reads CASSPETGGSTEAFF. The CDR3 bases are TGTGCCAGCTCACCGGAGACAGGGGGGAGCACTGAAGCTTTCTTT.

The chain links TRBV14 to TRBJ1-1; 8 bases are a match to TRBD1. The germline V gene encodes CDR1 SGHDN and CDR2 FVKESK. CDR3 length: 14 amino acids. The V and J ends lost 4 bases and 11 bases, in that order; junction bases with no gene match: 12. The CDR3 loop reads CASSRQGIGGAAFF. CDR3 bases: TGTGCCAGCAGCCGACAGGGGATTGGCGGCGCGGCTTTCTTT.

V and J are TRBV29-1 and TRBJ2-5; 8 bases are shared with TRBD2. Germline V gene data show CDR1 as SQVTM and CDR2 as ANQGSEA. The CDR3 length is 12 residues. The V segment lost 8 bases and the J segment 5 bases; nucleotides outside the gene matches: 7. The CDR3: CSPRTGGETQYF. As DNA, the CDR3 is TGCAGCCCCCGAACGGGGGGGGAGACCCAGTACTTC.

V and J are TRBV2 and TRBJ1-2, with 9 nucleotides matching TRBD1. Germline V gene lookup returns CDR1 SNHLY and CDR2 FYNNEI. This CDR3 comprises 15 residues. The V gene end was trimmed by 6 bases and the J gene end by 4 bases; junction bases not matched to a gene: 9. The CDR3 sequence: CASSAGQGNLYGYTF. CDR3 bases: TGTGCCAGCAGCGCCGGACAGGGGAACCTCTATGGCTACACCTTC.

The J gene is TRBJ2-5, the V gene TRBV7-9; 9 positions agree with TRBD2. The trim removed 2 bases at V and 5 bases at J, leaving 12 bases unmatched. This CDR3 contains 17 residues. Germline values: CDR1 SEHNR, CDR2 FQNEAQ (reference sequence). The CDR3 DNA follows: TGTGCCAGCAGCTTAACCCCCAGCGGGGGGAGTGCGGAGACCCAGTACTTC. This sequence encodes CASSLTPSGGSAETQYF.